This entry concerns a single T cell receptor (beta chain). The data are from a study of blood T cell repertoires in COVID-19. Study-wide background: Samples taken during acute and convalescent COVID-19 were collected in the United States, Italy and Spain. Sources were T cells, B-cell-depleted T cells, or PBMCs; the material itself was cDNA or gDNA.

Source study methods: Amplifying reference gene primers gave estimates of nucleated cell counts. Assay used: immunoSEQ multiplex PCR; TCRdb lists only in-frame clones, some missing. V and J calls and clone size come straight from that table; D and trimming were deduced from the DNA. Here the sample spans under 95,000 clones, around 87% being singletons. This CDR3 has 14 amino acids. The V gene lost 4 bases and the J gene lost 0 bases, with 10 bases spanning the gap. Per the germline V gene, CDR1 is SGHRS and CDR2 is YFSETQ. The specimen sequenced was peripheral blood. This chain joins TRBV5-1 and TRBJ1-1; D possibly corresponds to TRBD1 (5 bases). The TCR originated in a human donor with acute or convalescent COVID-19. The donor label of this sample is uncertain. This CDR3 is CASSGGTVNTEAFF. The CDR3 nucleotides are TGCGCCAGCAGCGGCGGGACTGTGAACACTGAAGCTTTCTTT.